These 3 T cell receptor beta chains originate from one sample sequenced in a study of cytomegalovirus exposure and HLA in healthy donors. This PCR relied on a set of 60 Vbeta primers and 13 Jbeta primers. This table comes from immunoSEQ multiplex PCR, and its TCRdb copy is limited to in-frame clones, with some not included. Of under 200,000 clones listed, roughly 80% are singletons. The sequenced material came from PBMCs. All receptors come from a male donor in good health and CMV-seronegative.

This clone was seen a few times. J is TRBJ2-1 and V is TRBV7-6; TRBD2 might be the D (5 bases). This CDR3 comprises 15 residues. Germline-derived CDR1 and CDR2 are SGHVS and FNYEAQ. The V end was cut by 5 bases, the J end by 0 bases, with 11 bases between. The CDR3 is CASSRSSFSYNEQFF. CDR3 sequence (DNA): TGTGCCAGCAGCCGTTCTAGCTTCTCCTACAATGAGCAGTTCTTC. The entire variable domain, with the rest obtained from reference TRBV7-6 and TRBJ2-1, is as follows: GAGVSQSPRYKVTKRGQDVALRCDPISGHVSLYWYRQALGQGPEFLTYFNYEAQQDKSGLPNDRFSAERPEGSISTLTIQRTEQRDSAMYRCASSRSSFSYNEQFFGPGTRLTVL.

The chain joins TRBV7-2 to TRBJ2-7, with 8 nucleotides matching TRBD1. CDR1 SGHTA and CDR2 FQGNSA come from the germline V gene. The ends lost 5 bases at V and 2 bases at J; junction bases unmatched: 2. The CDR3 length is 13 residues. The CDR3 region is CASSTDRAYEQYF. Here the CDR3 DNA reads TGTGCCAGCAGCACGGACAGGGCCTACGAGCAGTACTTC.

The rearrangement uses TRBV27 and TRBJ2-6; 9 bases map to TRBD1. CDR1 is MNHEY, CDR2 SMNVEV, per germline (reference sequence). This CDR3 has 17 amino acids. With V trimmed by 5 bases and J by 2 bases, 7 bases remained unmatched. CDR3 DNA sequence: TGTGCCAGCAGTCCTGCCACAGGGGGCGCTGGGGCCAACGTCCTGACTTTC. Its translation: CASSPATGGAGANVLTF.